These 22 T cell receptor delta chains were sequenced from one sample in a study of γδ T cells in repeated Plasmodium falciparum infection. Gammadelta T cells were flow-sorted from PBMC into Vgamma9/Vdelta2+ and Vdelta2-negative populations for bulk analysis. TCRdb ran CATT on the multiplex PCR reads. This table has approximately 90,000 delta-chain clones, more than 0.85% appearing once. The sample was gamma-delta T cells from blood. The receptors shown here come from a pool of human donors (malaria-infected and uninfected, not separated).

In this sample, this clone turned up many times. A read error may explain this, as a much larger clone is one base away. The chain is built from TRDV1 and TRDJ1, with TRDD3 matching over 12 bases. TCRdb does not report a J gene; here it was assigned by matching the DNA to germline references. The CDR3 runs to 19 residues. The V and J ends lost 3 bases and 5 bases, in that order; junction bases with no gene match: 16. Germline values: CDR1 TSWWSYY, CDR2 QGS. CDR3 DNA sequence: TGTGCTCTTGGGGAGTTTTTTCCCCATACTGGGGGATACTCGGATAAACTCATCTTT. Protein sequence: CALGEFFPHTGGYSDKLIF.

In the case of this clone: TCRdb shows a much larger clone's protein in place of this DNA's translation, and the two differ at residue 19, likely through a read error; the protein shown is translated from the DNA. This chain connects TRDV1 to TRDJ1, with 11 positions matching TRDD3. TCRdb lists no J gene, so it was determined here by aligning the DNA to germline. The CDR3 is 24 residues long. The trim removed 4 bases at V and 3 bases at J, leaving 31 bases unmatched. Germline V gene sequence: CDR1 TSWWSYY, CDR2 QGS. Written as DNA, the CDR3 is TGTGCTCTTGGGGCCTTTCCTGCGAATGGGGGATACGGGACAAGACCGCGGTACGCCGATAAACTCATCTTT. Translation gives CALGAFPANGGYGTRPRYADKLIF.

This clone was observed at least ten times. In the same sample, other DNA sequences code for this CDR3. DNA of the CDR3: TGTGCCTGTGACCCGATACTCTACTGGGGGATTGCCGATAAACTCATCTTT. As protein: CACDPILYWGIADKLIF. The chain carries TRDV2 and TRDJ1; 10 bases fit TRDD3. The length of the CDR3 is 17 residues. CDR1 is GEAIGNYY and CDR2 is EKD in the germline V gene. V was clipped by 3 bases and J by 3 bases; unmatched bases: 12.

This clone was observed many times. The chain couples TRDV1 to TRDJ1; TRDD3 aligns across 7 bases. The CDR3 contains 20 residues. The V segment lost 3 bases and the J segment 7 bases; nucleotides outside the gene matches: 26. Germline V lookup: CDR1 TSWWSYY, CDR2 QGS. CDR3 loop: CALGDPAPYETGDPRGKLIF. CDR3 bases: TGTGCTCTTGGGGACCCCGCGCCATACGAGACTGGGGACCCAAGGGGTAAACTCATCTTT.

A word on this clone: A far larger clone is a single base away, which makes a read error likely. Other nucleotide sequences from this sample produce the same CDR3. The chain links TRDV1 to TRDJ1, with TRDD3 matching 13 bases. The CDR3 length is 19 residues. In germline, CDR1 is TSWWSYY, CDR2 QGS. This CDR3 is CALGDFRYWGIRNTDKLIF. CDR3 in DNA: TGTGCTCTAGGGGATTTCCGGTACTGGGGGATACGTAACACCGATAAACTCATCTTT.

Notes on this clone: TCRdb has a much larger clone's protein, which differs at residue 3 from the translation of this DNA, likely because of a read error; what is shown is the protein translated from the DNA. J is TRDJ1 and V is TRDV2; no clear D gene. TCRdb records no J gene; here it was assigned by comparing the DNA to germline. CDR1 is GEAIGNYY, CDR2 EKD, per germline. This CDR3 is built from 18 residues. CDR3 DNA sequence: TGTGCCCGTGACACCGTCGGACTGCGGGACCGTAATTTCGATAAACTCATCTTT. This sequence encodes CARDTVGLRDRNFDKLIF.

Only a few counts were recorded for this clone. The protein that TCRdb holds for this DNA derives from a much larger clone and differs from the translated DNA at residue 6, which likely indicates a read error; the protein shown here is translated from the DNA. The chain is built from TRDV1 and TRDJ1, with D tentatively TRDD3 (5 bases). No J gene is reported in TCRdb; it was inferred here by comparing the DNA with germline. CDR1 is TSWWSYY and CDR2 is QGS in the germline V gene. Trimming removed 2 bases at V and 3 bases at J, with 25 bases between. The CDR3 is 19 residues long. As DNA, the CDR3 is TGTGCTCTTGGGGAAGTACGACAAGCGACGAAAGGGGAGTCCGATAAACTCATCTTT. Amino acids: CALGEVRQATKGESDKLIF.

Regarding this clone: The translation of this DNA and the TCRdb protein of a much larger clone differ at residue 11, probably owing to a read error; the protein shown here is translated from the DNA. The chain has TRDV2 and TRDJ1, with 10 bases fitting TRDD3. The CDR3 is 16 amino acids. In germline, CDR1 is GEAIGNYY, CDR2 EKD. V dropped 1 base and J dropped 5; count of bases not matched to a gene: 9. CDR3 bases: TGTGCCTGTGACACAAGTCGGGGGATACGAGAAGATAAACTCATCTTT. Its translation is CACDTSRGIREDKLIF.

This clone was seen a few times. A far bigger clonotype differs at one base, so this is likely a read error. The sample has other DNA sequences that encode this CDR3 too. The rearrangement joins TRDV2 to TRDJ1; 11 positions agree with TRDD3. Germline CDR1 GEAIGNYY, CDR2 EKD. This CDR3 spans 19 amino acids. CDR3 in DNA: TGTGCCTGTGACACCGTGGGCGTACTGGTGGGGGATACGCCCGATAAGCTCATCTTT. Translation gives CACDTVGVLVGDTPDKLIF.

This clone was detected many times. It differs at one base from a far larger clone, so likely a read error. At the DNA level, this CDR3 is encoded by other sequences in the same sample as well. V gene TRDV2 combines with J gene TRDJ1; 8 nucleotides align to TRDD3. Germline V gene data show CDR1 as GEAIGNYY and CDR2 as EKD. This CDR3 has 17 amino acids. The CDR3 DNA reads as TGTGCCTGTGACACCCTAGCCCGGGGGGATAACACCGATAAACTCATCTTC. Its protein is CACDTLARGDNTDKLIF.

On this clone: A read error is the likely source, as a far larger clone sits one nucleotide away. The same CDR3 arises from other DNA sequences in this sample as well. CDR3 amino acids: CALGNWPSHPLNTDKLIF. In DNA, the CDR3 is TGTGCTCTTGGAAATTGGCCTTCCCACCCCCTTAACACCGATAAACTCATCTTT. The chain has TRDV1 and TRDJ1; perhaps TRDD2 as D (6 bases). TCRdb offers no J gene call, so here the DNA was matched to germline to obtain one. Germline CDR1 is TSWWSYY and CDR2 is QGS. The length of the CDR3 is 18 residues. Trimming took 6 bases from V and 0 from J, leaving 23 bases between them.

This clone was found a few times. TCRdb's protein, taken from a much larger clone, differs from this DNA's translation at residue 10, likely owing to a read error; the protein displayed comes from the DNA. For the CDR3, the DNA is TGTGCTCTTGGGGAACTTGATTTCTGCCGACCTAAACGCGAGGATATATTGAACACCGATAAACTCATCTTT. Translating gives CALGELDFCRPKREDILNTDKLIF. The gene calls are TRDV1 and TRDJ1; a weak D match, TRDD3 (5 bases). The J gene, left out of TCRdb, was set here by checking the DNA against germline. Germline V CDR1 and CDR2: TSWWSYY, QGS. The CDR3 length is 24 residues. Trimming removed 0 bases at V and 0 bases at J, with 35 bases between.

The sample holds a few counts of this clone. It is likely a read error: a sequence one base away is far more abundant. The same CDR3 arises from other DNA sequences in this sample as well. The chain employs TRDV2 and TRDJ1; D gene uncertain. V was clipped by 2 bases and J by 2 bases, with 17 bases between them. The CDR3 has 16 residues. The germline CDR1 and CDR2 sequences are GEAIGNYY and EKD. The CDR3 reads CACDNVPPHTTDKLIF. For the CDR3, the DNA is TGTGCCTGTGACAACGTCCCGCCCCACACGACCGATAAACTCATCTTT.

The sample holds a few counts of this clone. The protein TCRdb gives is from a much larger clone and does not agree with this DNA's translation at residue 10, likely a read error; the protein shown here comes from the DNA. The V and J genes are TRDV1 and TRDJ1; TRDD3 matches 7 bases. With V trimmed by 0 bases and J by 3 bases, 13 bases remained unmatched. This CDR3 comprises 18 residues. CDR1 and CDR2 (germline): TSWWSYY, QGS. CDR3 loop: CALGELVLGIGCSDKLIF. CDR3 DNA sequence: TGTGCTCTTGGGGAACTAGTACTGGGGATAGGTTGCTCCGATAAACTCATCTTT.

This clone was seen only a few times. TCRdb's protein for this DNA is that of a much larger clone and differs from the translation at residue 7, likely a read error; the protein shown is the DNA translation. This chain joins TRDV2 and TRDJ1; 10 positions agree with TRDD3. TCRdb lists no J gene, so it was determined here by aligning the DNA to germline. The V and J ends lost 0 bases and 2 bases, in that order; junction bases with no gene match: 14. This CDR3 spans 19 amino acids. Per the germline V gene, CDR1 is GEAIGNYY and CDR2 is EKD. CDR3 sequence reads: CACDTVILPTGGWTDKLIF. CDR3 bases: TGTGCCTGTGACACCGTGATCCTACCCACTGGGGGATGGACCGATAAACTCATCTTT.

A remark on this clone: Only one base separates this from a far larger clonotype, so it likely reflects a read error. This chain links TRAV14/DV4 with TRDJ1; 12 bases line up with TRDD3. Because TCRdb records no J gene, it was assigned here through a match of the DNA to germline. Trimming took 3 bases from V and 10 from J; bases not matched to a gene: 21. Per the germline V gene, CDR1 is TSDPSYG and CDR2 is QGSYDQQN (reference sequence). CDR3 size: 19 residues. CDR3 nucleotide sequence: TGTGCAATGAGAGATGTCCGCCCTAAGACCCTACTGGGGGATACTATACTCATCTTT. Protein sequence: CAMRDVRPKTLLGDTILIF.

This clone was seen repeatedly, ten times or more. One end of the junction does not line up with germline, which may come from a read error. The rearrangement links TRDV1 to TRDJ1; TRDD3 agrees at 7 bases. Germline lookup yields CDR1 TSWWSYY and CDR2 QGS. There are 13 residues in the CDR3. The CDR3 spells CALGVGGGHKPIF. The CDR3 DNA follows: TGTGCTCTTGGTGTAGGTGGGGGACATAAACCCATCTTT.

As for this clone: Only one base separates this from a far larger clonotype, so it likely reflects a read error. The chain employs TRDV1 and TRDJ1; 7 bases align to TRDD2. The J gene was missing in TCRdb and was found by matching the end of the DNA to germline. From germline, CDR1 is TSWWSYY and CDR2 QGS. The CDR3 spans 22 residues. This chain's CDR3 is CALGESSSYRSLMGPPTDKLIF. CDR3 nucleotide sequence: TGTGCTCTTGGGGAATCCTCTTCCTATCGGTCGCTTATGGGTCCCCCTACCGACAAACTCATCTTT.

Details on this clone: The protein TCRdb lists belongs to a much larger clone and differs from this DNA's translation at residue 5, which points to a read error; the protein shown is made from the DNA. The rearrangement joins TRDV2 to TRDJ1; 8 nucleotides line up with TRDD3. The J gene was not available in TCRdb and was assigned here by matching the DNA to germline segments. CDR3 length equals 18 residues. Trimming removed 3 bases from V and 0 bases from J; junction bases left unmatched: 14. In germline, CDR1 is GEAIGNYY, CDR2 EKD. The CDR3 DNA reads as TGTGCCTGTGACGTCATTAATACTGGGGGCCTGTACACCGATAAACTCATCTTT. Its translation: CACDVINTGGLYTDKLIF.

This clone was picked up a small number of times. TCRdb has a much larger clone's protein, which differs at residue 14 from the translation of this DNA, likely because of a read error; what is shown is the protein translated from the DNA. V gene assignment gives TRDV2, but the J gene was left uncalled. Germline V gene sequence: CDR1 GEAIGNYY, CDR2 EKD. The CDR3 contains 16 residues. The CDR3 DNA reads TGTGCCTGTGACACCGTCTCCCAAGCCGACACCGATAAACCCATCTTT. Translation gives CACDTVSQADTDKPIF.

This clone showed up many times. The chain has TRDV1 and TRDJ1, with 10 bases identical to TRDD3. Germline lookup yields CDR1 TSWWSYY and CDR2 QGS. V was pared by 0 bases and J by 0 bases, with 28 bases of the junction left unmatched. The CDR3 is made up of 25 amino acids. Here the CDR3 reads CALGELKAGFLLIGGYRGYTDKLIF. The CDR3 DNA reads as TGTGCTCTTGGGGAACTAAAAGCCGGATTCCTATTAATTGGGGGATACCGGGGGTACACCGATAAACTCATCTTT.

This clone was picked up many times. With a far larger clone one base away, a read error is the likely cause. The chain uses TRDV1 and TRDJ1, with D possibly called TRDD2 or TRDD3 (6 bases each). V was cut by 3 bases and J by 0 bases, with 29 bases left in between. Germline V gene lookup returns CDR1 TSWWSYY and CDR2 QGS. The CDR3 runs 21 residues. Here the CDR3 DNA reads TGTGCTCTTGGGGAGGGGGCCTTCCCACGAACCTGGGGCTTCAACACCGATAAACTCATCTTT. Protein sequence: CALGEGAFPRTWGFNTDKLIF.